What follows are 5 T cell receptor beta chains derived from one specimen sequenced in a study of CD8+ T cells in alopecia areata. The treatment is: oral pan-JAK inhibitor, 5-10 mg twice daily. RNA extraction and reverse transcription yielded cDNA as sequencing template. Profiled with immunoSEQ multiplex PCR; TCRdb holds only in-frame clones, not every one. In the table there are roughly 180,000 clones, 45% to 75% of which are singletons. Sequences were derived from CD4+ T cells sorted from blood, sampled at week 4, from a patient treated with tofacitinib. The receptors were gathered from a human donor with alopecia areata.

The genes are TRBV18 and TRBJ2-7; 8 bases map to TRBD1. J gave up 0 bases and V 3 bases, and 7 bases lay outside the gene matches. CDR3 size: 16 residues. The germline CDR1 and CDR2 sequences are KGHSH and LQKENI. The CDR3 nucleotides read TGTGCCAGCTCACCCCAAATGGGGACAGGCTCCTACGAGCAGTACTTC. It specifies CASSPQMGTGSYEQYF.

The CDR3: CASSLEFSGTQYF. CDR3 coding DNA: TGTGCCAGCAGCTTAGAATTTTCTGGTACGCAGTATTTT. The rearrangement links TRBV7-9 to TRBJ2-3; D is unclear. The V end was cut by 1 base, the J end by 8 bases, with 10 bases between. CDR1 and CDR2 (germline): SEHNR, FQNEAQ (reference sequence). The CDR3 contains 13 residues.

The chain couples TRBV29-1 to TRBJ2-2, with a tentative D call TRBD2 (6 bases). The germline V gene encodes CDR1 SQVTM and CDR2 ANQGSEA. Trimming took 4 bases from V and 4 from J, leaving 19 bases between them. The CDR3 runs to 16 residues. The CDR3 region is CSVGAAGGQGTGELFF. Written as DNA, the CDR3 is TGCAGCGTTGGGGCAGCCGGGGGTCAGGGCACCGGGGAGCTGTTTTTT.

V is TRBV28 and J is TRBJ2-7; unclear D gene. Germline V lookup: CDR1 MDHEN, CDR2 SYDVKM. This CDR3 has 13 residues. V was cut by 4 bases and J by 3 bases, with 10 bases left in between. CDR3 coding DNA: TGTGCCAGCAGTTCCAGATCGATCTACGAGCAGTACTTC. As protein: CASSSRSIYEQYF.

In its sample, this clone was seen a few times. CDR3 sequence reads: CASSRDSNQPQHF. In nucleotides, the CDR3 is TGCGCCAGCAGCCGAGATAGCAATCAGCCCCAGCATTTT. The J gene is TRBJ1-5, the V gene TRBV5-1; D call uncertain. V lost 4 bases and J 0 bases, leaving 5 bases between the germline ends. Germline V lookup: CDR1 SGHRS, CDR2 YFSETQ. The CDR3 has 13 residues. The variable domain in full, completed from reference TRBV5-1 and TRBJ1-5, reads KAGVTQTPRYLIKTRGQQVTLSCSPISGHRSVSWYQQTPGQGLQFLFEYFSETQRNKGNFPGRFSGRQFSNSRSEMNVSTLELGDSALYLCASSRDSNQPQHFGDGTRLSIL.